This T cell receptor (beta chain) appears in the sequencing data of a study of T cells in Graves' hyperthyroidism and ophthalmopathy (dated by TCRdb to between 2019 and 2020). As for the study more broadly: Peripheral blood samples were taken at the time of initial diagnosis, prior to any treatment. TCR V-J signatures able to tell the groups apart were searched for in a discovery cohort of some 97 patients, of whom around 43 had Graves' ophthalmopathy and 57 had stable Graves' hyperthyroidism. Prospective prediction of ophthalmopathy was tested in an independent validation cohort consisting of roughly 20 hyperthyroidism patients and approximately 16 patients who later progressed to ophthalmopathy. The roughly 90 discovery patients were divided at random into training and test sets in a 7:3 ratio. The study also compared thyroid tissue and blood T-cell repertoires from roughly six Graves' hyperthyroidism patients. Once sampling was done, hyperthyroidism patients were given methimazole at a starting dose of 30 mg daily, whereas ophthalmopathy patients were given high-dose intravenous methylprednisolone. TCR Vbeta CDR3 sequencing of roughly 140 peripheral blood samples (over 40 ophthalmopathy, 75 to 80 hyperthyroidism and 17 progressor patients) is reported in the paper.

The TCR beta CDR3 regions were amplified from RNA transcripts. A first-round RT-PCR of the TCR CDR3 used the HTBI primer set with the Qiagen OneStep RT-PCR kit. The libraries were constructed in a second round of multiplex PCR and then size-selected and purified. Paired-end sequencing of the libraries was performed with 100 bp reads on an Illumina HiSeq2000. Per the original workflow: SOAPnuke was used to process the raw data, throwing out any read that contained adapters or uncalled bases, had a mean Phred below 15, or lacked an exact constant-primer or identifier match. High-quality paired reads were merged with COPE v1.2.5, and unique nucleotide sequences were defined as clonotypes. Clonotypes were aligned to IMGT TRBV, TRBD and TRBJ reference segments using MiTCR v1.1. The analysis was restricted to V-J combinations with a frequency above 0.0001, which together covered 99.2% of the repertoires. The TCS score was defined as F50 (clonal expansion) divided by E x V (chaos), with BLOSUM62-based TCRdist calculated between CDR3 peptides within each V-J. Welch's t-statistics and random forest reduced some 510 V-J features to around 14, which were used in a naive Bayes classifier (R e1071). TCRdb redid the processing of the public reads, applying fastp at Q25 and MiXCR, and retained in-frame beta chains. Entries that share a CDR3 protein sequence are merged under the most common genes and DNA. TCRdb's processing, not the study's, gives the V and J calls here. The sample table records about 160,000 distinct CDR3 sequences; around 8.9% of these occur just once. In total, the top ten clones hold around 20% of the sample.

Hyperthyroidism patients were newly diagnosed, had a disease duration of under 2 months, and were aged 18 to 65 years. The study excluded patients with uncontrolled infections, other autoimmune diseases, pregnancy or lactation. Clinical symptoms, serum thyroxine and TRAb, thyroid ultrasound, and orbital computed tomography formed the basis for the diagnoses. For progressor patients, blood was drawn at the first diagnosis of hyperthyroidism, before any ophthalmopathy symptoms had appeared. PBMCs were isolated from 8 to 10 ml of fresh peripheral blood by Ficoll-Paque density gradient centrifugation. Progressor patients were first diagnosed with Graves' hyperthyroidism and then developed ophthalmopathy during follow-up. Trizol reagent was used to extract total RNA, and RNA quality was then checked on an Agilent 2100 Bioanalyzer. This clonotype was seen at least ten times. The antigen this receptor binds is unknown. Base qualities are not provided; no much larger clone lies one nucleotide away.

The CDR3, from cysteine to phenylalanine, totals 13 residues. Only CDR3 DNA is held: 39 bases, read in frame from base 1. The V and J ends are trimmed by 5 bases and 10 bases, leaving 15 bases between them. As encoded in the germline V gene (reference sequence), CDR1 is SGHAT while CDR2 is FQDESV. Broad study findings and their caveats: No statistical method was used to set the sample size in advance, and investigators knew the group allocation. In validation, the model predicted progression to ophthalmopathy a median of 6.5 months before onset, with around 70% sensitivity and just under 75% specificity. Most expanded thyroid clonotypes (frequency above 0.001) were also detected in blood, a finding suggesting that blood repertoires may reflect thyroid immune responses. A 13 V-J signature model separated ophthalmopathy from stable hyperthyroidism, with 87.88% sensitivity and 81.08% specificity in cross-validation and 80%/75% in testing.

The TCR comes from a woman between 18 and 29 years old with Graves' hyperthyroidism that later progressed to Graves' ophthalmopathy. Sequencing was done on a sample of blood. This receptor chain uses TRBV11-1 and TRBJ2-1; the D segment cannot be called with confidence. In nucleotides, the sequence is TGTGCCAGCAGCCCCACCGGGCTTGGCGAGCAGTTCTTC. This gives the protein CASSPTGLGEQFF.